Below are 27 T cell receptor beta chains sequenced from a single sample in a study of blood T cell repertoires in COVID-19. Generated by immunoSEQ multiplex PCR, the TCRdb table keeps only in-frame clones and is missing some. The sample lists approximately 180,000 clones; 76% were seen once. What was sequenced was PBMCs or T cells enriched from blood (not recorded which). The receptors come from a woman between 45 and 60 years old with acute COVID-19.

Comment on this clone: An end of the junction does not agree with germline; a read error may underlie this. This chain links TRBV7-7 with TRBJ2-3; 7 bases are shared with TRBD1. Looked up from germline, CDR1 is SSHAT and CDR2 is FNYEAQ (reference sequence). The CDR3 has 14 residues. The CDR3, as DNA: TGTGCTAGCAGCTTAACAGGGGAAGGGGATACGCAGTATTTT. It specifies CASSLTGEGDTQYF.

The V gene is TRBV6-4, the J gene TRBJ2-7; 9 bases line up with TRBD1. V lost 5 bases, J lost 4 bases, and 9 bases stayed unmatched. Looked up from germline, CDR1 is MRHNA and CDR2 is SNTAGT. The CDR3 has 15 amino acids. In DNA, the CDR3 is TGTGCCAGCAGTACGGACCGGGACAGGGCTTACGAGCAGTACGTC. This encodes CASSTDRDRAYEQYV.

This chain links TRBV28 with TRBJ2-7; 8 nucleotides line up with TRBD2. Germline V gene data show CDR1 as MDHEN and CDR2 as SYDVKM. The junction had 9 bases not matched to a gene; V was cut back by 5 bases and J by 3 bases. The CDR3 loop spans 15 amino acids. The CDR3 bases are TGTGCCAGCAGTCCCCGGGATAGCGGGGACTACGAGCAGTACGTC. Protein product: CASSPRDSGDYEQYV.

The V call is TRBV7-2, the J call TRBJ1-2, with 12 bases that match TRBD1. Losses at the gene ends were 5 bases for V and 7 bases for J; bases not matched to a gene: 11. The CDR3 consists of 16 residues. CDR1 is SGHTA and CDR2 is FQGNSA in the germline V gene. CDR3 nucleotide sequence: TGTGCCAGCAGCCTCGGTGGGACAGGGGGCGCGGGTGGCTACACCTTC. It specifies CASSLGGTGGAGGYTF.

This clone was counted between two and nine times. The chain employs TRBV11-2 and TRBJ2-7; 8 nucleotides match TRBD2. V was clipped by 1 base and J by 12 bases; unmatched bases: 2. Looked up from germline, CDR1 is SGHAT and CDR2 is FQNNGV. The length of the CDR3 is 11 residues. CDR3 DNA: TGTGCCAGCAGCTTAGCGGGGGGGTGGTACGTC. It encodes CASSLAGGWYV.

This clone has just one count. The chain carries TRBV29-1 and TRBJ2-2; possible D gene TRBD1, 6 bases. Trimming stripped 7 bases from V and 7 bases from J, with 19 bases between. This CDR3 has 14 residues. Germline assignment: CDR1 SQVTM and CDR2 ANQGSEA. The DNA for the CDR3 is TGCAGCGCGACCGACAGGTATAAGGGCGGGGAGCTGTTTTTT. This codes for CSATDRYKGGELFF.

This clone was counted a few times. The rearrangement joins TRBV30 to TRBJ1-2, with TRBD1 as a possible D gene (5 bases). Germline CDR1 reads GTSNPN; CDR2 reads SVGIG (reference sequence). V lost 0 bases and J lost 0, with 11 bases in between. The CDR3 covers 15 residues. CDR3 DNA: TGTGCCTGGAGTGTACCGGGGGGTTCTAACTATGGCTACACCTTC. Protein product: CAWSVPGGSNYGYTF.

The V call is TRBV6-5, the J call TRBJ2-1, with 10 nucleotides matching TRBD2. This CDR3 region has 15 residues. Losses at the gene ends were 7 bases for V and 6 bases for J; bases not matched to a gene: 9. Germline CDR1 and CDR2: MNHEY and SVGAGI. The CDR3 protein is CASIPLAGVINEQFF. CDR3 in DNA: TGTGCCAGCATTCCCCTAGCGGGGGTAATCAATGAGCAGTTCTTC.

This chain uses TRBV5-1 with TRBJ1-1; D gene unclear. The CDR3 is 17 amino acids. Germline CDR1 reads SGHRS; CDR2 reads YFSETQ. With 4 bases removed from V and 1 base from J, the gap between germline ends came to 20 bases. CDR3 coding DNA: TGCGCCAGCAGCAAAAGCGGAGGTGGTATGAGGAACACTGAAGCTTTCTTT. The encoded protein is CASSKSGGGMRNTEAFF.

The V and J genes are TRBV19 and TRBJ2-5, with no clear D. Germline CDR1 LNHDA, CDR2 SQIVND (reference sequence). V was clipped by 4 bases and J by 9 bases, with 12 bases between them. The CDR3 spans 12 residues. CDR3 in amino acids: CASSTQQSPQYF. The CDR3 bases are TGTGCCAGTAGTACCCAACAATCACCCCAGTACTTC.

There are a few counts of this clone. The rearrangement uses TRBV10-1 and TRBJ1-1; TRBD1 matches 9 bases. Germline V CDR1 and CDR2: WNHNN, SYGVQD (reference sequence). This CDR3 has 15 amino acids. With 7 bases clipped from V and 0 bases from J, the junction kept 6 bases outside the gene matches. CDR3: CASTPGTGMNTEAFF. CDR3 sequence (DNA): TGCGCCAGCACACCGGGGACAGGGATGAACACTGAAGCTTTCTTT.

The J gene is TRBJ1-4, the V gene TRBV28; TRBD1 aligns across 7 bases. The germline V gene has CDR1 MDHEN and CDR2 SYDVKM. The V and J ends lost 10 bases and 0 bases, in that order; junction bases with no gene match: 5. This CDR3 region has 14 residues. For the CDR3, the DNA is TGTGCCACTGGAGGGGGCGCAACTAATGAAAAACTGTTTTTT. Amino acid sequence: CATGGGATNEKLFF.

V is TRBV11-2 and J is TRBJ2-1; maybe TRBD2 (6 bases). This CDR3 is 12 amino acids long. V was pared by 5 bases and J by 6 bases, with 8 bases between. Germline V gives CDR1 SGHAT, CDR2 FQNNGV. CDR3 residues: CASSGGGNEQFF. DNA of the CDR3: TGTGCCAGCAGCGGGGGAGGCAATGAGCAGTTCTTC.

This clone has only a few counts. The J gene is TRBJ2-3, the V gene TRBV4-1; 8 positions match TRBD1. This CDR3 is 14 amino acids long. Germline V gene sequence: CDR1 MGHRA, CDR2 YSYEKL. V lost 4 bases, J lost 9 bases, and 9 bases stayed unmatched. CDR3 in amino acids: CASSPTGGSNTQYF. In DNA form, the CDR3 reads TGCGCCAGCAGCCCTACAGGGGGAAGTAACACGCAGTATTTT.

The V call is TRBV27, the J call TRBJ2-7; 9 nucleotides match TRBD1. The CDR3 has 12 amino acids. After removal of 5 bases from V and 7 bases from J, the junction contained 3 bases not matched to a gene. Germline assignment: CDR1 MNHEY and CDR2 SMNVEV (reference sequence). The CDR3 sequence is CASSTGGGEQYV. CDR3 DNA: TGTGCCAGCAGTACAGGGGGCGGTGAGCAGTACGTC.

This clone was seen more than once but under ten times. J is TRBJ2-7 and V is TRBV11-2; D gene ambiguous. V lost 7 bases to trimming and J lost 3 bases, with 16 bases between them. Germline lookup yields CDR1 SGHAT and CDR2 FQNNGV. The CDR3 length is 14 residues. CDR3 DNA sequence: TGTGCCAGCACCCTAGGTTTCCTGGGCTACGAGCAGTACGTC. Translating gives CASTLGFLGYEQYV.

The V and J genes are TRBV7-2 and TRBJ2-5; 9 bases line up with TRBD2. Germline assignment: CDR1 SGHTA and CDR2 FQGNSA. J was trimmed by 5 bases and V by 4 bases; bases with no gene match: 5. The CDR3 is 14 residues long. CDR3 loop: CASSSLAGRETQYF. The CDR3 region has the DNA TGTGCCAGCAGCTCCCTAGCGGGAAGGGAGACCCAGTACTTC.

The rearrangement joins TRBV5-4 to TRBJ1-2; D not certain. The CDR3 has 16 residues. V lost 4 bases and J 7 bases, leaving 23 bases between the germline ends. Germline V gene data show CDR1 as SGHNT and CDR2 as YYREEE (reference sequence). The CDR3 DNA reads as TGTGCCAGCAGCGGCGCTGCGGCGGCCGGCTTCTCTGGCTACACCTTC. Translated: CASSGAAAAGFSGYTF.

The V and J genes are TRBV3-1 (or the pseudogene TRBV3-2) and TRBJ1-3; no firm D call. The CDR3 consists of 12 residues. V was shortened by 2 bases and J by 7 bases, with 6 bases between the two germline ends. Germline V gene data show CDR1 as LGHDT and CDR2 as YNNKEL (reference sequence). The DNA for the CDR3 is TGTGCCAGCAGCCAACGGGAGAACACCATATATTTT. It is translated as CASSQRENTIYF.

V and J are TRBV28 and TRBJ2-5; 8 bases line up with TRBD1. CDR3 length equals 14 residues. The V and J ends lost 5 bases and 5 bases, in that order; junction bases with no gene match: 7. CDR1 and CDR2 from the germline V gene are MDHEN and SYDVKM. This CDR3 is CASSQRQGWETQYF. The CDR3, as DNA: TGTGCCAGCAGTCAACGACAGGGGTGGGAGACCCAGTACTTC.

This chain connects TRBV30 to TRBJ2-1, with TRBD1 matching over 10 bases. The CDR3 is made up of 15 amino acids. The V segment lost 3 bases and the J segment 6 bases; nucleotides outside the gene matches: 8. The germline V gene encodes CDR1 GTSNPN and CDR2 SVGIG (reference sequence). CDR3 protein: CAWSPDRGLFNEQFF. CDR3 sequence (DNA): TGTGCCTGGAGCCCAGACAGGGGGCTTTTCAATGAGCAGTTCTTC.

The chain carries TRBV28 and TRBJ2-7; a possible D gene is TRBD2 (6 bases). CDR3 length: 14 amino acids. The germline V gene encodes CDR1 MDHEN and CDR2 SYDVKM. Trimming pared 3 bases from V and 0 bases from J, leaving 9 bases between. This CDR3 reads CASSFRGSSYEQYV. CDR3 nucleotide sequence: TGTGCCAGCAGTTTCCGGGGGAGCTCCTACGAGCAGTACGTC.

The V call is TRBV4-1, the J call TRBJ2-4; D is possibly TRBD1 (5 bases). Germline V lookup: CDR1 MGHRA, CDR2 YSYEKL. The length of the CDR3 is 14 residues. Trimming shortened V by 6 bases and J by 1 base, and 10 bases separated the two germline ends. The CDR3 DNA reads TGCGCCAGCAGGGGGCAGGACGCCAAAAACATTCAGTACTTC. Encoded protein: CASRGQDAKNIQYF.

Concerning this clone: This CDR3 is also generated by other DNA sequences in the sample. The chain is built from TRBV6-5 and TRBJ1-5; D is undetermined. The V end was cut by 7 bases, the J end by 2 bases, with 12 bases between. Germline V lookup: CDR1 MNHEY, CDR2 SVGAGI. The CDR3 spans 14 residues. DNA for the CDR3: TGTGCCAGCACCCAATCCGGGGGCAATCAGCCCCAGCATTTT. This codes for CASTQSGGNQPQHF.

The chain has TRBV5-5 and TRBJ2-3, with 8 bases that match TRBD1. The CDR3 covers 17 residues. J was trimmed by 7 bases and V by 0 bases; bases with no gene match: 13. CDR1 SGHKS and CDR2 YYEKEE come from the germline V gene (reference sequence). The DNA for the CDR3 is TGTGCCAGCAGCTTGGATCCCGGGACAGGCTTGGGGAATACGCAGTATTTT. Amino acids: CASSLDPGTGLGNTQYF.

The rearrangement uses TRBV6-5 and TRBJ1-1, with 7 positions matching TRBD1. After removal of 7 bases from V and 13 bases from J, the junction contained 18 bases not matched to a gene. Germline V gene sequence: CDR1 MNHEY, CDR2 SVGAGI. This CDR3 has 14 residues. The CDR3 region is CASNPHGQGERVFF. The CDR3 DNA is TGTGCCAGCAATCCTCATGGGCAGGGGGAACGTGTTTTCTTT.

This clone was found a few times. The chain uses TRBV3-1 (or the pseudogene TRBV3-2) and TRBJ1-6; 8 bases map to TRBD1. CDR1 LGHDT and CDR2 YNNKEL come from the germline V gene (reference sequence). With V trimmed by 2 bases and J by 2 bases, 20 bases remained unmatched. This CDR3 is 22 amino acids long. CDR3 nucleotides: TGTGCCAGCAGCCAACCAAGACATCACCCGCAGGGGGCGGAACCCTATAATTCACCCCTCCACTTT. Its protein is CASSQPRHHPQGAEPYNSPLHF.